One and the same sample provided the 8 T cell receptor beta chains below, sequenced in a study of cytomegalovirus exposure and HLA in healthy donors. Some clones are missing from TCRdb's copy, which holds only in-frame ones; the method was immunoSEQ multiplex PCR. Here the sample spans 90,000 to 100,000 clones, around nine tenths being singletons. Material for sequencing was PBMCs. The receptors come from a woman aged 25 to 39 in good health and CMV-seronegative.

The V and J genes are TRBV28 and TRBJ1-5, with D tentatively TRBD1 (5 bases). V was pared by 1 base and J by 6 bases, with 13 bases between. Germline V lookup: CDR1 MDHEN, CDR2 SYDVKM. The CDR3 runs to 15 residues. The CDR3, as DNA: TGTGCCAGCAGTTTATCGTTCAGGGTGGGTCAGCCCCAGCATTTT. This gives the protein CASSLSFRVGQPQHF.

This sequence joins TRBV13 and TRBJ2-7; 8 bases fit TRBD1. The germline V gene has CDR1 PRHDT and CDR2 FYEKMQ (reference sequence). V was pared by 5 bases and J by 0 bases, with 6 bases of the junction left unmatched. The CDR3 is made up of 15 amino acids. For the CDR3, the DNA is TGTGCCAGCAGCGGGGGACAGGAGAGCTCCTACGAGCAGTACTTC. Protein product: CASSGGQESSYEQYF.

The chain is built from TRBV6-5 and TRBJ1-1; 7 nucleotides match TRBD1. The CDR3 runs 13 residues. Per germline, CDR1 MNHEY and CDR2 SVGAGI. After removal of 8 bases from V and 5 bases from J, the junction contained 8 bases not matched to a gene. The CDR3 loop is CASRAGGGTEAFF. The CDR3 coding sequence is TGTGCCAGCCGAGCAGGGGGAGGAACTGAAGCTTTCTTT.

The chain couples TRBV7-2 to TRBJ1-5; TRBD1 matches at 7 bases. The CDR3 consists of 13 residues. The germline CDR1 and CDR2 sequences are SGHTA and FQGNSA. Trimming cost V 8 bases and J 6 bases; bases outside gene matches: 7. CDR3 amino acids: CASAPDRVQPQHF. In DNA form, the CDR3 reads TGTGCCAGCGCGCCTGACAGGGTTCAGCCCCAGCATTTT. The entire variable domain, with the rest obtained from reference TRBV7-2 and TRBJ1-5, is as follows: GAGVSQSPSNKVTEKGKDVELRCDPISGHTALYWYRQSLGQGLEFLIYFQGNSAPDKSGLPSDRFSAERTGGSVSTLTIQRTQQEDSAVYLCASAPDRVQPQHFGDGTRLSIL.

CDR3 bases: TGTGCCAGCAGTTTTTCGTCCGGGGAGGTGCCCGGGGAGCTGTTTTTT. Its protein product is CASSFSSGEVPGELFF. The chain uses TRBV27 and TRBJ2-2, with D perhaps matching TRBD2 (6 bases). V lost 3 bases to trimming and J lost 6 bases, with 17 bases between them. Germline V gene data show CDR1 as MNHEY and CDR2 as SMNVEV (reference sequence). The CDR3 totals 16 residues.

The genes are TRBV25-1 and TRBJ2-1; D might be TRBD1 (6 bases). This CDR3 contains 12 residues. The V gene's germline CDR1 is MGHDK and CDR2 SYGVNS. V was trimmed by 9 bases and J by 12 bases, leaving 18 bases between them. CDR3 sequence (DNA): TGTGCCAGTGGAACTTTACAACAGGGGCAGTTCTTC. Amino acid sequence: CASGTLQQGQFF.

The V gene is TRBV28, the J gene TRBJ1-5; no clear D gene. Trimming left V 9 bases short and J 5 bases short, with 17 bases between. Germline V CDR1 and CDR2: MDHEN, SYDVKM. The CDR3 is 14 amino acids. The CDR3 region is CASNPGRPHQPQHF. The DNA for the CDR3 is TGTGCCAGTAACCCCGGCAGGCCTCATCAGCCCCAGCATTTT.

V usage is TRBV2 and J usage is TRBJ2-5; 10 bases align to TRBD1. With V trimmed by 9 bases and J by 5 bases, 6 bases remained unmatched. In germline, CDR1 is SNHLY, CDR2 FYNNEI. The CDR3 contains 13 residues. CDR3 nucleotide sequence: TGTGCCAGTCGACAGGGGGCGGGCGAGACCCAGTACTTC. Amino acids: CASRQGAGETQYF.